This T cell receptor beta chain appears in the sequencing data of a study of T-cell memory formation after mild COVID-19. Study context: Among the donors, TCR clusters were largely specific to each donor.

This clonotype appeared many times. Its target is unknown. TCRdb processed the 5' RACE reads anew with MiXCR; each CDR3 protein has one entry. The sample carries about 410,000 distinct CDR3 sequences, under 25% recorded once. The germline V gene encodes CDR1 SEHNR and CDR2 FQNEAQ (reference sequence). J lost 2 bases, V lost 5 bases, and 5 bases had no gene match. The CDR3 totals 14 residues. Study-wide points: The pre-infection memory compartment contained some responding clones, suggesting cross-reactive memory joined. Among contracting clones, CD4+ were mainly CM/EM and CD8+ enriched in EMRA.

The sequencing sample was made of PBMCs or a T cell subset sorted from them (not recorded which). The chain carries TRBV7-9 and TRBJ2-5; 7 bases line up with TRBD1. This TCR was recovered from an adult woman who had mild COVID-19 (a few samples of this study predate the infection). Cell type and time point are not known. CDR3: CASSRTGLQETQYF. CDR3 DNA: TGTGCCAGCAGCCGGACAGGACTTCAAGAGACCCAGTACTTC.